This TCR beta chain was identified during a study of early T cells in non-severe SARS-CoV-2 infection. Findings and limits, study-wide: Anti-spike CD8 specificities were favored by VDJdb matching, whose results missed private and CD4 specificities.

The library protocol tagged individual cDNA molecules with unique molecular identifiers. TCRdb fed the 5' RACE reads into MiXCR, producing one record per CDR3 protein. The sample shows 99,000 or so distinct CDR3 sequences, 16% of them seen only once. This clonotype has at least ten counts. No antigen is known for it. This receptor was identified in an adult who was a healthcare worker with PCR-confirmed SARS-CoV-2 infection or an uninfected control (not recorded which). The specimen sequenced was whole blood.

The DNA of the CDR3 is TGTGCCAGCAGTGAAGGCCGACAAGGGTACAATGAGCAGTTCTTC. Translated, it gives CASSEGRQGYNEQFF. The rearrangement joins TRBV6-4 to TRBJ2-1; no clear D gene. This CDR3 region has 15 residues. Trimming left V 3 bases short and J 4 bases short, with 13 bases between. In germline, CDR1 is MRHNA, CDR2 SNTAGT.